The present T cell receptor (beta chain) was sequenced within a study of shared clonotypes between healthy human individuals (dated by TCRdb to about 2020). A note on the overall study: The cohort comprised a couple of women and a few men aged 18 to 49 years. For each donor, CD4 naive and CD4 memory were each given three plates, CD8 naive was given two plates, and CD8 memory was given one plate. Between about 0.85 and 9.5 billion PBMCs per donor were obtained by leukapheresis. To increase sequencing depth and limit assay-specific biases, different laboratories used diverse techniques to prepare libraries and sequence TCR repertoires. To estimate repertoire size and how much clonotype sharing occurs between individuals, the study deeply sequenced the blood TCR repertoires of several healthy adults. Points the paper makes about the study in general: Pairwise subsampling indicated that sequencing depth was expected to affect the degree of clonotype sharing among donors. Larger estimated clonotype richness was generally found for naive subsets than for memory subsets. Across a handful of donors, about 5% of naive CD4, approximately 3.6% of naive CD8, 2.3% of memory CD4, and about 0.44% of memory CD8 clonotypes were shared. Compared with non-shared clonotypes, the clonotypes found in all four sorted-subset donors had higher generation probabilities. Because the study included only a small number of donors, the genetic and exposure-history diversity represented was limited. Rarefaction of sorted-subset datasets indicated incomplete sequencing despite the large sequencing depth. Sampling was limited to blood, and TCR repertoires in tissue likely differ from TCR repertoires in blood.

From its cysteine to its phenylalanine, the CDR3 spans 13 amino acids. The entry retains the CDR3 DNA only, 39 bases that are in frame from base 1. CD8 naive samples were CD45RO-negative cells positively selected for CCR7, giving a CD45RA+CCR7+ population that excluded TemRA cells. The donors were healthy, HIV-negative adults with no recently reported acute infections or vaccinations. Every donor was a Caucasian adult living in Nashville, Tennessee, USA. Blood was collected by leukapheresis, and PBMCs were isolated by Ficoll-Histopaque density gradient centrifugation and then cryopreserved in liquid nitrogen vapor phase. Analytical flow cytometry was used to check the purity and quantity of each magnetically sorted T cell population. From each sorted fraction, genomic DNA was isolated and quantified by UV absorbance on a Nanodrop 2000c. Using the deep immunoSEQ assay, TCR CDR3 regions were amplified from genomic DNA by multiplex PCR. Extracted genomic DNA from each cell subset was distributed evenly across all wells of several immunoSEQ 96-well plates, and each plate was treated as a replicate. For sorted subsets, each replicate PCR was loaded with approximately 190 ng genomic DNA, equivalent to 25,000 to 35,000 T cell genomes. The purified libraries were quantified using a Qubit 3.0 fluorometer, sized with a Bioanalyzer 2100, and then quantified again using the KAPA Library Quantification kit. Every immunoSEQ 96-well plate was sequenced on a dedicated single-read 150-cycle Illumina NextSeq 550 flow cell. The original pipeline was this. The immunoSEQ output contained only junctional sequences without quality scores, so filtering could not match that applied to full-length reads. Sequences were annotated with PyIR, a Python wrapper for IgBLAST v1.9, using IMGT germline references to assign V/J genes and CDR3. Reads were filtered out if the reads had weak V/J assignments (E-value above 1e-6), no CDR3, stop codons, out-of-frame junctions, or ambiguous translated residues. V3J clonotypes were defined by identical inferred V gene, J gene, and CDR3 amino acid sequence. Percentage overlap between repertoires was calculated by dividing the number of shared unique clonotypes by the size of the smaller repertoire. Richness of each repertoire was evaluated using RTK rarefaction, the Chao1 estimator, and Recon v2.1 estimates of unobserved clonotypes. Generation probabilities were computed with OLGA for all TCRbeta clonotypes obtained by the gDNA method from four donors. TCRdb carries this immuneACCESS record with in-frame sequences only. Its versions omit some clonotypes, under half of them owing to an unresolved V gene in the studies checked, with the rest unexplained. V and J calls and clone size come straight from that table; D and trimming were deduced from the DNA. This sample comprises fewer than 1 million clones, just over 95% of them detected only once. The ten most abundant clones make up less than 0.25% of the sample.

Regarding this clone: Its antigen remains undetermined. No quality values exist for individual bases; no much larger clone is one base distant.

This sequence was found in a man aged 25 to 40 in good health. The rearrangement joined TRBV21-1 to TRBJ2-7. TRBV21-1 is tagged as a pseudogene. Specimen: naive CD8+ T cells sorted from blood. The intended sense of this specimen's cell subset or site label: CD45RA+CCR7+. The CDR3 protein sequence reads: CASSKGDSYEQYF. The nucleotide sequence is given as TGTGCCAGCAGCAAGGGGGACTCCTACGAGCAGTACTTC.